This entry concerns a single T cell receptor (beta chain). Antigen: not known. Time point defined: week 23, last vaccination. The vaccine gave 300 ug of a 20-mer mutant IDH1 peptide subcutaneously per dose. This CDR3 has 13 amino acids. Deletions cut 3 bases from V and 5 bases from J, with 10 bases between. Germline assignment: CDR1 MDHEN and CDR2 SYDVKM. This specimen belongs to a study of a mutant IDH1 vaccine in newly diagnosed glioma. The wider study: Eight vaccinations went to patients in weeks 1, 3, 5, 7, 11, 15, 19, 23. Onset of vaccination occurred 4-6 weeks following radiotherapy alone, or with temozolomide cycles. The earlier regimen, radiotherapy, temozolomide, or both, was most often both.

The method was immunoSEQ multiplex PCR; TCRdb's version includes in-frame clones alone and lacks a portion of them. This table holds roughly 74,000 clones, roughly 85% found once. This TCR was sampled from a man aged 30 to 39 with glioma. Some clones in this sample may be carry-over from other donors' samples. This specimen was PBMCs, taken from a glioma patient whose treatment included an IDH1 peptide vaccine. The chain recombines TRBV28 with TRBJ2-5; D gene uncertain. CDR3 bases: TGTGCCAGCAGTTTTCCCCACCGGGAGACCCAGTACTTC. Protein sequence: CASSFPHRETQYF.